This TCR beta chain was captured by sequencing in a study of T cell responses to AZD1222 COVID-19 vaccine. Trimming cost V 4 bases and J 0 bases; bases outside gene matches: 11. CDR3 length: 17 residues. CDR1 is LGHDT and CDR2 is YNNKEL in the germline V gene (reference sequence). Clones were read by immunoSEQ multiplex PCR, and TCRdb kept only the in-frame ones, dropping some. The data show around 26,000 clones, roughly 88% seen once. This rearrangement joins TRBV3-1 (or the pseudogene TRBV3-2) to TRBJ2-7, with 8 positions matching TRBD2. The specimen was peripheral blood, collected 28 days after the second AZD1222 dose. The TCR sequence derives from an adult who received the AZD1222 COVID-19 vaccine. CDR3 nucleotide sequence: TGTGCCAGCAGCCGACTGGCGGGGGGACCTTCCTCCTACGAGCAGTACTTC. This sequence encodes CASSRLAGGPSSYEQYF.